The clone carrying this TCR beta chain was observed a single time. Its antigen is undetermined. The entry originates in a study of T cell responses to AZD1222 COVID-19 vaccine. General observations from the study: Donors were mostly white British, more females; clonal diversity possibly underestimated. Close to half of all spike-specific TCRs reportedly target regions of the variants that are unmutated. A rise in Spike-specific TCR breadth and depth followed two AZD1222 doses.

The method was immunoSEQ multiplex PCR; TCRdb's version includes in-frame clones alone and lacks a portion of them. In the table there are about 150,000 clones, 90% of which are singletons. Germline CDR1 SEHNR, CDR2 FQNEAQ (reference sequence). Trimming cost V 5 bases and J 6 bases, with 13 bases left between them. This CDR3 is 13 amino acids long. Second-dose intervals of approximately 4 or approximately 12 weeks were pooled. Sequencing used peripheral blood, obtained 28 days after the second AZD1222 dose. The sequence was obtained from an adult who received the AZD1222 COVID-19 vaccine. The chain carries TRBV7-9 and TRBJ1-2; D remains ambiguous. CDR3 DNA sequence: TGTGCCAGCAGCGACGGAGTCCCCGATGGCTACACCTTC. This translates into CASSDGVPDGYTF.